A selection of T cell receptor beta chains follows, all from one sample in a study of blood T cell repertoires in COVID-19. Libraries were prepared by immunoSEQ multiplex PCR; TCRdb keeps only in-frame clonotypes and omits some of them. The sample consists of approximately 74,000 clones, approximately 84% of them appearing once. The sample comprised peripheral blood. These receptors originate from a man between 65 and 80 years old with acute or convalescent COVID-19. CDR3s include the opening cysteine and the closing phenylalanine or tryptophan. Fields, in order: clone size, J gene, CDR3 length, D gene, V gene, CDR3 DNA, CDR3 protein. The D gene is left open where the match is weak. A row's size may be missing; if present it is once, few, many or a size class.

clone size: NA
J gene: TRBJ1-1
CDR3 length: 17
D gene: NA
V gene: TRBV11-2
CDR3 DNA: TGTGCCAGCACCTCAAGAAGTGGTTACGGCACCGGGACTGAAGCTTTCTTT
CDR3 protein: CASTSRSGYGTGTEAFF

clone size: NA
J gene: TRBJ2-1
CDR3 length: 14
D gene: NA
V gene: TRBV5-1
CDR3 DNA: TGCGCCAGCAGCTCCGACAGACGGGAGCATGAGCAGTTCTTC
CDR3 protein: CASSSDRREHEQFF

clone size: NA
J gene: TRBJ1-3
CDR3 length: 16
D gene: NA
V gene: TRBV5-4
CDR3 DNA: TGTGCCAGCAGCTTGGGGGCGAGGGACTCTGGAAACACCATATATTTT
CDR3 protein: CASSLGARDSGNTIYF

clone size: NA
J gene: TRBJ1-1
CDR3 length: 15
D gene: NA
V gene: TRBV25-1
CDR3 DNA: TGTGCCAGCAGTGAATTTGGCAGGGGTCAGGATGAAGCTTTCTTT
CDR3 protein: CASSEFGRGQDEAFF

clone size: NA
J gene: TRBJ1-2
CDR3 length: 15
D gene: TRBD1
V gene: TRBV9
CDR3 DNA: TGTGCCAGCAGCCGAGGCCGACAGGGGGCCAGTGGCTACACCTTC
CDR3 protein: CASSRGRQGASGYTF

clone size: NA
J gene: TRBJ2-5
CDR3 length: 15
D gene: NA
V gene: TRBV2
CDR3 DNA: TGTGCCAGCAGTCCGGATTCAGTAGGAGGAGAGACCCAGTACTTC
CDR3 protein: CASSPDSVGGETQYF

clone size: NA
J gene: TRBJ1-2
CDR3 length: 15
D gene: NA
V gene: TRBV12-5
CDR3 DNA: TGTGCTAGTGGTTTGTTTCCGAGCGCTTATTATGGCTACACCTTC
CDR3 protein: CASGLFPSAYYGYTF

clone size: NA
J gene: TRBJ1-3
CDR3 length: 17
D gene: NA
V gene: TRBV6-1
CDR3 DNA: TGTGCCAGCAGTGCCCTGGACAGCTGGGGTTCTGGAAACACCATATATTTT
CDR3 protein: CASSALDSWGSGNTIYF

clone size: NA
J gene: TRBJ2-4
CDR3 length: 15
D gene: NA
V gene: TRBV5-1
CDR3 DNA: TGCGCCAGCAGCTTGGCAGGGATGGCCAAAAACATTCAGTACTTC
CDR3 protein: CASSLAGMAKNIQYF

clone size: NA
J gene: TRBJ2-7
CDR3 length: 14
D gene: TRBD2
V gene: TRBV7-2
CDR3 DNA: TGTGCCAGCAGCCCTCAGGGAGGGAGCTACGAGCAGTACTTC
CDR3 protein: CASSPQGGSYEQYF

clone size: NA
J gene: TRBJ1-2
CDR3 length: 15
D gene: NA
V gene: TRBV6-5
CDR3 DNA: TGTGCCAGCAGTAAATCAGGGCTCTCTAACTATGGCTACACCTTC
CDR3 protein: CASSKSGLSNYGYTF

clone size: NA
J gene: TRBJ1-1
CDR3 length: 15
D gene: TRBD1
V gene: TRBV14
CDR3 DNA: TGTGCCAGCAGCCTACGGACAGGGAGGAACACTGAAGCTTTCTTT
CDR3 protein: CASSLRTGRNTEAFF

clone size: few
J gene: TRBJ1-1
CDR3 length: 11
D gene: NA
V gene: TRBV27
CDR3 DNA: TGTGCCAGCAGGACGGACTCCGCAGCTTTCTTT
CDR3 protein: CASRTDSAAFF

clone size: NA
J gene: TRBJ2-3
CDR3 length: 16
D gene: TRBD2
V gene: TRBV30
CDR3 DNA: TGTGCCTGGAGTGTCTCGCTAGCGGGGAGCACAGATACGCAGTATTTT
CDR3 protein: CAWSVSLAGSTDTQYF

clone size: NA
J gene: TRBJ1-2
CDR3 length: 15
D gene: NA
V gene: TRBV7-2
CDR3 DNA: TGTGCCAGCAGCCCTGGGGCAGGGAATCACTATGGCTACACCTTC
CDR3 protein: CASSPGAGNHYGYTF

clone size: NA
J gene: TRBJ1-5
CDR3 length: 14
D gene: NA
V gene: TRBV11-2
CDR3 DNA: TGTGCCAGCAGCCCCAGACACATAAATCAGCCCCAGCATTTT
CDR3 protein: CASSPRHINQPQHF

clone size: NA
J gene: TRBJ1-1
CDR3 length: 14
D gene: TRBD1
V gene: TRBV27
CDR3 DNA: TGTGCCAGCAGCATCAGGGGGACCAACACTGAAGCTTTCTTT
CDR3 protein: CASSIRGTNTEAFF

clone size: NA
J gene: TRBJ1-2
CDR3 length: 15
D gene: TRBD1
V gene: TRBV6-1
CDR3 DNA: TGTGCCAGCAGTGAATTCCAGGGGGCGCTGTCTGGCTACACCTTC
CDR3 protein: CASSEFQGALSGYTF

clone size: NA
J gene: TRBJ2-7
CDR3 length: 13
D gene: NA
V gene: TRBV19
CDR3 DNA: TGTGCCAGTAGTCCCGACAGGTCCTACGAGCAGTACTTC
CDR3 protein: CASSPDRSYEQYF

clone size: NA
J gene: TRBJ2-2
CDR3 length: 17
D gene: TRBD2
V gene: TRBV18
CDR3 DNA: TGTGCCAGCTCACCACCGGGCGGTAGCGGGAATAACGGGGAGCTGTTTTTT
CDR3 protein: CASSPPGGSGNNGELFF

clone size: NA
J gene: TRBJ2-2
CDR3 length: 16
D gene: NA
V gene: TRBV3-1/TRBV3-2
CDR3 DNA: TGTGCCAGCAGCAACCGACAGCACTGGGACACCGGGGAGCTGTTTTTT
CDR3 protein: CASSNRQHWDTGELFF

clone size: NA
J gene: TRBJ1-1
CDR3 length: 15
D gene: TRBD1
V gene: TRBV6-5
CDR3 DNA: TGTGCCAGCAGTTACTCGATGACAGGGGCCACTGAAGCTTTCTTT
CDR3 protein: CASSYSMTGATEAFF

clone size: NA
J gene: TRBJ1-1
CDR3 length: 16
D gene: NA
V gene: TRBV9
CDR3 DNA: TGTGCCAGCAGCCGACGCCAGACTCTTGGGAACACTGAAGCTTTCTTT
CDR3 protein: CASSRRQTLGNTEAFF

clone size: NA
J gene: TRBJ1-5
CDR3 length: 15
D gene: NA
V gene: TRBV7-9
CDR3 DNA: TGTGCCAGCAGCTTAGGCTCAGGTAATAATCAGCCCCAGCATTTT
CDR3 protein: CASSLGSGNNQPQHF

clone size: NA
J gene: TRBJ1-5
CDR3 length: 14
D gene: NA
V gene: TRBV4-3
CDR3 DNA: TGCGCCAGCAGCCAAGAGTTAAGCAATCAGCCCCAGCATTTT
CDR3 protein: CASSQELSNQPQHF

clone size: NA
J gene: TRBJ2-1
CDR3 length: 13
D gene: TRBD1
V gene: TRBV19
CDR3 DNA: TGTGCCAGTATGAGACAGGGGGCTTATGAGCAGTTCTTC
CDR3 protein: CASMRQGAYEQFF

clone size: NA
J gene: TRBJ2-4
CDR3 length: 12
D gene: TRBD1
V gene: TRBV6-5
CDR3 DNA: TGTGCCAGCAGGGGGACAGCTGGCATTCAGTACTTC
CDR3 protein: CASRGTAGIQYF

clone size: NA
J gene: TRBJ1-2
CDR3 length: 13
D gene: NA
V gene: TRBV28
CDR3 DNA: TGTGCCAGCAGTCCACCGGGGGGTCTGGGCTACACCTTC
CDR3 protein: CASSPPGGLGYTF

clone size: once
J gene: TRBJ1-1
CDR3 length: 14
D gene: NA
V gene: TRBV28
CDR3 DNA: TGTGCCAGCAATCGTCCGGAGTCGAGAACTGAAGCTTTCTTT
CDR3 protein: CASNRPESRTEAFF

clone size: NA
J gene: TRBJ2-2
CDR3 length: 15
D gene: NA
V gene: TRBV7-8
CDR3 DNA: TGTGCCAGCAGCTTACTAGTGGCTCTTCCCGGGGAGCTGTTTTTT
CDR3 protein: CASSLLVALPGELFF

clone size: NA
J gene: TRBJ2-1
CDR3 length: 15
D gene: NA
V gene: TRBV7-2
CDR3 DNA: TGTGCCAGCAGCCCTCTCCCGGTCTCCTACAATGAGCAGTTCTTC
CDR3 protein: CASSPLPVSYNEQFF

clone size: NA
J gene: TRBJ1-2
CDR3 length: 12
D gene: NA
V gene: TRBV3-1/TRBV3-2
CDR3 DNA: TGTGCCAGCAGCCAACAGGGTTTTGGCTACACCTTC
CDR3 protein: CASSQQGFGYTF

clone size: NA
J gene: TRBJ1-1
CDR3 length: 16
D gene: TRBD1
V gene: TRBV19
CDR3 DNA: TGTGCCAGTAGTATGAGGACAGGGCGACGGGACACTGAAGCTTTCTTT
CDR3 protein: CASSMRTGRRDTEAFF

clone size: NA
J gene: TRBJ2-1
CDR3 length: 15
D gene: TRBD2
V gene: TRBV7-8
CDR3 DNA: TGTGCCAGCAGCGCCGGGACTAGCTACCCCAATGAGCAGTTCTTC
CDR3 protein: CASSAGTSYPNEQFF

clone size: NA
J gene: TRBJ1-5
CDR3 length: 15
D gene: TRBD1
V gene: TRBV6-2/TRBV6-3
CDR3 DNA: TGTGCCAGCAGTTATTGGGACAGGGTGAATCAGCCCCAGCATTTT
CDR3 protein: CASSYWDRVNQPQHF

clone size: once
J gene: TRBJ2-7
CDR3 length: 16
D gene: TRBD2
V gene: TRBV9
CDR3 DNA: TGTGCCAGCAGCCCACACGGGGGGGGTTTTGTATACGAGCAGTACTTC
CDR3 protein: CASSPHGGGFVYEQYF

clone size: few
J gene: TRBJ1-1
CDR3 length: 15
D gene: TRBD1
V gene: TRBV27
CDR3 DNA: TGTGCCAGCAAACTAGGGGGCTGGATGAACACTGAAGCTTTCTTT
CDR3 protein: CASKLGGWMNTEAFF